This T cell receptor beta chain derives from a study of human T cells and chemical hapten exposure. There are a few counts of this clonotype. The antigen remains unidentified. V lost 3 bases to trimming and J lost 7 bases, with 14 bases between them. CDR3 length: 14 residues. Germline CDR1 and CDR2: SGHTA and FQGNSA. As to time point: patch test 1, 2 weeks after DPC sensitization. Treatment defined: therapeutic diphenylcyclopropenone sensitization with weekly scalp DPC. One entry per CDR3 protein results from TCRdb running MiXCR on the RACE reads. The table shows about 71,000 distinct CDR3 sequences, with 9.8% occurring only once. General study results and limits: With DPC sensitization, TCRs exceeding 1 in 1000 frequency showed no change.

This specimen consisted of whole blood, obtained in connection with sensitization to the hapten diphenylcyclopropenone (DPC). The chain carries TRBV7-2 and TRBJ2-3, with D possibly called TRBD1 or TRBD2 (5 bases each). The sequence derives from a woman between 40 and 55 years old with alopecia areata. Some clones in this sample may be carry-over from other donors' samples. The CDR3 DNA is TGTGCCAGCAGCTTGGGGACCCCCGGTCATACGCAGTATTTT. As protein: CASSLGTPGHTQYF.